This TCR beta chain was captured by sequencing in a study of naive and memory T cell subsets. Study-level results: In CD4 and CD8 cells, diversity dropped from naive through EMRA.

This CDR3 comprises 15 residues. Losses at the gene ends were 5 bases for V and 4 bases for J; bases not matched to a gene: 4. Germline CDR1 LGHDT, CDR2 YNNKEL (reference sequence). Both TRBC1 and TRBC2 were covered by a beta constant-region primer of two equimolar oligonucleotides. Nested alpha and beta constant-region primers with the SP2 primer drove four PCR rounds on ligated cDNA. TCRdb itself ran the UMI-ligation and nested PCR reads through MiXCR, one entry per CDR3 protein. Counted here are about 23,000 distinct CDR3 sequences, approximately 10% occurring once; the ten biggest clones make up 22%. This clonotype showed up many times. The antigen is undetermined.

The rearrangement links TRBV3-1 to TRBJ2-1, with 11 bases that match TRBD1. The clonotype was recovered from a human donor in good health. The material sequenced was central memory CD8+ T cells from blood. CDR3 in DNA: TGTGCCAGCAGCTGGGACAGGGGGTTATACAATGAGCAGTTCTTC. This translates into CASSWDRGLYNEQFF.